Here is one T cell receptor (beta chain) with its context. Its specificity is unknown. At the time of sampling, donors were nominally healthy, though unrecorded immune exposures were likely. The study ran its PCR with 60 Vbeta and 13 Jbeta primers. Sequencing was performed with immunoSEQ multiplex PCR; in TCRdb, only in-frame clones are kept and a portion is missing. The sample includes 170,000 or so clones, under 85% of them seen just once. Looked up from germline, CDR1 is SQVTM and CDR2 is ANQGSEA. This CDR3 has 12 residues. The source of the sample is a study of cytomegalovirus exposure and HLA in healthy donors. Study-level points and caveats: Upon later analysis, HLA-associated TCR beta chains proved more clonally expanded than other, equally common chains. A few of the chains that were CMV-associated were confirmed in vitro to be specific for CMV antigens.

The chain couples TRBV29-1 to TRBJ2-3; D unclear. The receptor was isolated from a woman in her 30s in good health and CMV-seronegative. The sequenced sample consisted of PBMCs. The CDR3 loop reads CTLAAVTDTQYF. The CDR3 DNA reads TGCACCCTGGCGGCAGTAACAGATACGCAGTATTTT.